The rows below give T cell receptor beta chains drawn from one sample of a study of blood T cell repertoires in COVID-19. Measured with immunoSEQ multiplex PCR; TCRdb has only the in-frame clones, and not every one. The table lists 130,000 to 150,000 clones, 75% to 85% of them singletons, with 7% to 9% in the top ten. Sequencing was performed on peripheral blood. These receptors all stem from a human donor with acute or convalescent COVID-19. The donor label of this sample is uncertain. CDR3s include the opening cysteine and the closing phenylalanine or tryptophan.

length	J	V	CDR3
14	TRBJ2-1	TRBV14	CASSLLDIRNEQFF
15	TRBJ2-1	TRBV11-3	CASSLSGSSYNEQFF
14	TRBJ1-6	TRBV10-2	CASSESGGSAPLHF
14	TRBJ2-4	TRBV4-1	CASSQAGIRNIQYF
18	TRBJ2-7	TRBV5-1	CASSSSGTDLYTSYEQYF
14	TRBJ1-1	TRBV6-5	CASSYEVMNTEAFF
14	TRBJ2-2	TRBV7-9	CASSLVTATGELFF
16	TRBJ2-1	TRBV7-3	CASSLTARGGFNEQFF
16	TRBJ2-7	TRBV3-1/TRBV3-2	CASSQTSGGLGYEQYF
14	TRBJ1-5	TRBV5-4	CASSLGGRNQPQHF
13	TRBJ1-1	TRBV10-2	CASRGQGNTEAFF
18	TRBJ1-2	TRBV2	CASSPTPLTGGINYGYTF
15	TRBJ1-1	TRBV10-3	CAISESTGSLTEAFF
16	TRBJ2-7	TRBV19	CASSIDRRTGNYEQYF